One and the same sample provided the 11 T cell receptor beta chains below, sequenced in a study of cytomegalovirus exposure and HLA in healthy donors (dated by TCRdb to about 2017). The method was the immunoSEQ multiplex PCR assay. For the multiplex PCR, a mixture combining 60 forward primers for TCR Vbeta segments and 13 reverse primers for TCR Jbeta segments was used. Imported from immuneACCESS, the table was reduced by TCRdb to in-frame sequences with V and J called. These copies leave out some clones; in studies compared against another copy, an unresolved V gene accounts for under half, and the cause of the remainder is not known. The sample contains roughly 100,000 clones, around three quarters of them found a single time. The top ten constitute around 10% of the sample. The sample consisted of PBMCs. These receptors were collected from a woman between 18 and 29 years old in good health and CMV-seropositive.

This clone was counted a few times. The chain joins TRBV14 to TRBJ1-1; D is undetermined. Germline CDR1 and CDR2: SGHDN and FVKESK. The CDR3 has 16 residues. Trimming took off 1 base at V and 4 bases at J, with 16 bases between the two ends. CDR3 in amino acids: CASSQARLGALTEAFF. In nucleotides, the CDR3 is TGTGCCAGCAGCCAAGCGCGGTTGGGAGCCCTCACTGAAGCTTTCTTT.

V gene TRBV10-2 combines with J gene TRBJ1-3; the D is unclear. This CDR3 is 14 amino acids long. Germline CDR1 WSHSY, CDR2 SAAADI. V was cut by 5 bases and J by 1 base, with 9 bases left in between. CDR3 sequence (DNA): TGCGCCAGCAGTAGCCGGGAATCTGGAAACACCATATATTTT. It yields the protein CASSSRESGNTIYF.

The genes are TRBV13 and TRBJ2-5, with a tentative D call TRBD2 (5 bases). V was clipped by 5 bases and J by 2 bases, with 15 bases between them. This CDR3 has 15 amino acids. Germline values: CDR1 PRHDT, CDR2 FYEKMQ (reference sequence). The CDR3: CASSGSGLLQETQYF. For the CDR3, the DNA is TGTGCCAGCAGCGGGAGTGGACTGTTGCAAGAGACCCAGTACTTC. Complete variable domain (other parts from reference TRBV13 and TRBJ2-5): AAGVIQSPRHLIKEKRETATLKCYPIPRHDTVYWYQQGPGQDPQFLISFYEKMQSDKGSIPDRFSAQQFSDYHSELNMSSLELGDSALYFCASSGSGLLQETQYFGPGTRLLVL.

The chain couples TRBV4-1 to TRBJ1-2; D unresolved. From germline, CDR1 is MGHRA and CDR2 YSYEKL. The CDR3 totals 14 residues. V shed 0 bases and J shed 4 bases, with 9 bases lying between them. CDR3 in DNA: TGCGCCAGCAGCCAAGAAGACACATCCTATGGCTACACCTTC. This codes for CASSQEDTSYGYTF.

In its sample, this clone was seen a few times. J is TRBJ2-5 and V is TRBV9; D is unclear. V shed 7 bases and J shed 1 base, with 14 bases lying between them. Germline-derived CDR1 and CDR2 are SGDLS and YYNGEE. The CDR3 totals 14 residues. The CDR3: CASSPARSQETQYF. The CDR3 DNA reads TGTGCCAGCTCCCCTGCCCGGAGCCAAGAGACCCAGTACTTC.

The chain has TRBV19 and TRBJ1-5; 9 bases line up with TRBD1. From germline, CDR1 is LNHDA and CDR2 SQIVND (reference sequence). This CDR3 is 17 amino acids long. The V and J ends lost 4 bases and 5 bases, in that order; junction bases with no gene match: 12. As DNA, the CDR3 is TGTGCCAGTAGTAAAAGACCGGGACAGGGTTTCGATCAGCCCCAGCATTTT. Protein sequence: CASSKRPGQGFDQPQHF.

The CDR3 sequence is CAWSAGQGFTDTQYF. In DNA, the CDR3 is TGTGCCTGGAGTGCGGGACAGGGGTTCACAGATACGCAGTATTTT. The V call is TRBV30, the J call TRBJ2-3; TRBD1 matches at 10 bases. The V segment lost 1 base and the J segment 2 bases; nucleotides outside the gene matches: 3. From germline, CDR1 is GTSNPN and CDR2 SVGIG (reference sequence). This CDR3 is built from 15 residues.

This chain connects TRBV7-3 to TRBJ2-7, with TRBD2 as a possible D gene (6 bases). Germline V lookup: CDR1 SGHTA, CDR2 FQGTGA. V lost 2 bases to trimming and J lost 6 bases, with 14 bases between them. This CDR3 spans 14 amino acids. The CDR3 DNA is TGTGCCAGCAGCTTAGGCGGGACTCAGGGCGAGCAGTACTTC. It encodes CASSLGGTQGEQYF.

The rearrangement links TRBV7-9 to TRBJ1-1; D not resolved. The CDR3 has 12 residues. Between the trimmed V and J ends, which lost 2 bases and 1 base, there was a span of 2 bases. Germline V gene lookup returns CDR1 SEHNR and CDR2 FQNEAQ (reference sequence). CDR3 coding DNA: TGTGCCAGCAGCTTACAGAACACTGAAGCTTTCTTT. It yields the protein CASSLQNTEAFF.

This chain links TRBV19 with TRBJ2-3; tentative D call: TRBD1 (6 bases). The CDR3 totals 16 residues. V was clipped by 6 bases and J by 2 bases, with 18 bases between them. Germline-derived CDR1 and CDR2 are LNHDA and SQIVND (reference sequence). CDR3: CASSNQGLEDTDTQYF. The CDR3 bases are TGTGCCAGTAGCAATCAGGGGTTAGAGGACACAGATACGCAGTATTTT.

The V and J genes are TRBV5-4 and TRBJ1-4; a possible D gene is TRBD1 (5 bases). Per the germline V gene, CDR1 is SGHNT and CDR2 is YYREEE (reference sequence). This CDR3 comprises 15 residues. V lost 0 bases and J 5 bases, leaving 11 bases between the germline ends. DNA for the CDR3: TGTGCCAGCAGCTTGGGTGGGACTGGGAATGAAAAACTGTTTTTT. Protein: CASSLGGTGNEKLFF.